The 26 T cell receptor beta chains in this list originate from one sample, sequenced in a study of beta chain features in type 1 diabetes. Overall study results and limits: Among patients with Type 1 diabetes, TCRB CDR3s were moderately but significantly shorter in every one of the four CD4+ subsets.

As every portion of the isolated RNA was reverse transcribed, the sequencing read expressed TCRB transcripts. Measured with immunoSEQ multiplex PCR; TCRdb has only the in-frame clones, and not every one. The repertoire holds around 100,000 clones, with 28% as singletons. These receptors are not linked to any known antigen. Sequencing used central memory CD4+ T cells from blood. These receptors all come from a woman aged 18-35 years with type 1 diabetes.

This clone has a single count. The chain joins TRBV7-2 to TRBJ1-3, with a weak D call TRBD1 (6 bases). CDR1 and CDR2 (germline): SGHTA, FQGNSA. This CDR3 contains 16 residues. V dropped 5 bases and J dropped 0 bases, with 14 bases sitting between them. The CDR3 DNA is TGTGCCAGCAGCAGACAAGGACAGAGCTCTGGAAACACCATATATTTT. It specifies CASSRQGQSSGNTIYF.

There are a few counts of this clone. The chain employs TRBV18 and TRBJ2-5; maybe TRBD1 (5 bases). Per the germline V gene, CDR1 is KGHSH and CDR2 is LQKENI. CDR3 length: 14 amino acids. V shed 3 bases and J shed 4 bases, with 12 bases lying between them. CDR3 sequence reads: CASSPQTRGETQYF. The CDR3 nucleotides read TGTGCCAGCTCACCCCAAACAAGGGGAGAGACCCAGTACTTC.

V is TRBV7-2 and J is TRBJ2-3, with TRBD2 matching 7 bases. This CDR3 has 18 residues. Germline CDR1 and CDR2: SGHTA and FQGNSA. V trimming: 0 bases; J trimming: 4 bases; junction bases outside the gene matches: 13. Here the CDR3 reads CASSLARGGREVADTQYF. CDR3 nucleotides: TGTGCCAGCAGCTTAGCGCGGGGTGGGAGGGAGGTGGCAGATACGCAGTATTTT.

This clone was counted a few times. J is TRBJ2-3 and V is TRBV25-1, with 9 bases matching TRBD2. With V trimmed by 8 bases and J by 4 bases, 16 bases remained unmatched. The CDR3 spans 17 residues. Per the germline V gene, CDR1 is MGHDK and CDR2 is SYGVNS. The CDR3 bases are TGTGCCAGCGTACCCCCCGGCCTAGCGGGACATCCAGATACGCAGTATTTT. This sequence encodes CASVPPGLAGHPDTQYF.

There are a few counts of this clone. The J gene is TRBJ2-3, the V gene TRBV19; D unresolved. CDR3 length: 15 residues. Trimming took off 2 bases at V and 2 bases at J, with 11 bases between the two ends. Germline V CDR1 and CDR2: LNHDA, SQIVND (reference sequence). The CDR3 sequence: CASSISGLLTDTQYF. CDR3 nucleotides: TGTGCCAGTAGTATATCGGGTCTTCTCACAGATACGCAGTATTTT.

The rearrangement joins TRBV5-8 to TRBJ2-1; weak D call: TRBD2 (5 bases). V lost 1 base and J 15 bases, leaving 14 bases between the germline ends. The CDR3 has 12 amino acids. Per the germline V gene, CDR1 is SGHTS and CDR2 is YDEGEE. The CDR3 loop is CASSLRGTYRFF. In nucleotides, the CDR3 is TGTGCCAGCAGCTTGCGGGGAACATACCGGTTCTTC.

This clone was detected a few times. The chain has TRBV18 and TRBJ2-5; TRBD1 might be the D (6 bases). CDR1 is KGHSH and CDR2 is LQKENI in the germline V gene. The ends were cut back, 5 bases at V and 1 base at J, with 11 bases in the middle. CDR3 length: 14 residues. CDR3 sequence: CASSSGQSQETQYF. The CDR3 DNA reads TGTGCCAGCTCATCCGGACAGTCCCAAGAGACCCAGTACTTC.

In its sample, this clone was seen a few times. The CDR3 bases are TGTGCCAGCAGCTTACAGGTTTCCCAAGAGACCCAGTACTTC. Its protein product is CASSLQVSQETQYF. The chain uses TRBV7-9 and TRBJ2-5; D gene unclear. V lost 2 bases, J lost 1 base, and 8 bases lay in between. This CDR3 is built from 14 residues. Germline V gene lookup returns CDR1 SEHNR and CDR2 FQNEAQ (reference sequence). The variable domain in full, with the rest retrieved from reference TRBV7-9 and TRBJ2-5, is DTGVSQNPRHKITKRGQNVTFRCDPISEHNRLYWYRQTLGQGPEFLTYFQNEAQLEKSRLLSDRFSAERPKGSFSTLEIQRTEQGDSAMYLCASSLQVSQETQYFGPGTRLLVL.

The table lists this clone with a few counts. The chain joins TRBV10-3 to TRBJ2-1; 11 bases fit TRBD2. This CDR3 has 16 amino acids. Germline V gene lookup returns CDR1 ENHRY and CDR2 SYGVKD. Trimming took 6 bases from V and 8 from J; bases not matched to a gene: 12. CDR3 nucleotide sequence: TGTGCCATCAGCGGACAGGACCTAGCGGGAGGCGATGAGCAGTTCTTC. It specifies CAISGQDLAGGDEQFF.

This clone was seen a handful of times. The chain carries TRBV5-1 and TRBJ1-4; D call uncertain. The CDR3 totals 13 residues. Germline values: CDR1 SGHRS, CDR2 YFSETQ. Trimming cost V 4 bases and J 7 bases, with 11 bases left between them. In DNA form, the CDR3 reads TGCGCCAGCAGCCCGGAGGGTAGTGAAAAACTGTTTTTT. This encodes CASSPEGSEKLFF.

The V gene is TRBV11-2, the J gene TRBJ2-5; maybe TRBD2 (5 bases). Trimming removed 1 base at V and 2 bases at J, with 14 bases between. Germline assignment: CDR1 SGHAT and CDR2 FQNNGV. The CDR3 is 16 residues long. As DNA, the CDR3 is TGTGCCAGCAGCTTAGGCGAAGGGCGGGTACAAGAGACCCAGTACTTC. This sequence encodes CASSLGEGRVQETQYF.

This clone turned up a few times. The chain uses TRBV21-1 and TRBJ1-5; no check of the table's D call, TRBD1, against the DNA was made. TRBV21-1 has pseudogene status. The CDR3 loop spans 19 amino acids. CDR3 amino acids: CASSTRDREGAYNNQPQHF. CDR3 coding DNA: TGTGCCAGCAGCACCAGGGACAGGGAGGGAGCCTACAACAATCAGCCCCAGCATTTT.

This clone occurred a few times. The V and J genes are TRBV19 and TRBJ2-2; 8 bases are a match to TRBD2. CDR1 LNHDA and CDR2 SQIVND come from the germline V gene (reference sequence). V trimming: 3 bases; J trimming: 7 bases; junction bases outside the gene matches: 4. The CDR3 spans 14 residues. This CDR3 is CASSMVAGNGELFF. As DNA, the CDR3 is TGTGCCAGTAGTATGGTAGCGGGAAACGGGGAGCTGTTTTTT.

This clone has only a few counts. The V and J genes are TRBV28 and TRBJ1-5; D remains unclear. CDR3 length: 14 amino acids. Germline V gene sequence: CDR1 MDHEN, CDR2 SYDVKM. The V end lost 7 bases, the J end lost 6 bases, and 16 bases lay between the germline ends. The CDR3 sequence is CASIQGGEGQPQHF. CDR3 bases: TGTGCCAGCATCCAAGGTGGGGAGGGTCAGCCCCAGCATTTT.

CDR3 DNA sequence: TGTGCCATCAGTGATTCTAGCGGGAGCACAGATACGCAGTATTTT. Protein: CAISDSSGSTDTQYF. The gene calls are TRBV10-3 and TRBJ2-3, with 8 positions matching TRBD2. J gave up 0 bases and V 3 bases, and 2 bases lay outside the gene matches. Germline loops: CDR1 ENHRY, CDR2 SYGVKD. The CDR3 spans 15 residues.

This clone was seen a handful of times. The chain combines TRBV9 with TRBJ2-1; 11 bases are shared with TRBD2. J lost 3 bases, V lost 2 bases, and 4 bases had no gene match. Germline loops: CDR1 SGDLS, CDR2 YYNGEE. The CDR3 spans 16 residues. The CDR3 DNA reads TGTGCCAGCAGCGTCCAAACTAGCGGGAGCTACAATGAGCAGTTCTTC. Residues: CASSVQTSGSYNEQFF.

The chain recombines TRBV7-9 with TRBJ1-2; unclear D gene. The germline V and J ends were trimmed by 1 base and 1 base, with 10 bases remaining between them. This CDR3 spans 15 amino acids. Germline V lookup: CDR1 SEHNR, CDR2 FQNEAQ (reference sequence). This CDR3 is CASSLGGGVNYGYTF. CDR3 DNA sequence: TGTGCCAGCAGCTTAGGCGGTGGAGTTAACTATGGCTACACCTTC.

The V gene is TRBV19, the J gene TRBJ1-2; D is possibly TRBD1 (6 bases). Germline V lookup: CDR1 LNHDA, CDR2 SQIVND (reference sequence). V was cut by 5 bases and J by 7 bases, with 17 bases left in between. The CDR3 is 14 amino acids. CDR3 residues: CASSPKQGLGGYTF. The CDR3 bases are TGTGCCAGTAGTCCCAAGCAGGGGCTCGGTGGCTACACCTTC.

Only a few counts were recorded for this clone. V usage is TRBV4-3 and J usage is TRBJ2-1, with 12 bases aligning to TRBD2. The CDR3 is 16 amino acids. Trimming at V came to 5 bases and at J to 4 bases, leaving 6 bases not matched to a gene. In germline, CDR1 is LGHNA, CDR2 YSLEER. The CDR3 reads CASSTTLAGGYNEQFF. CDR3 nucleotide sequence: TGCGCCAGCAGCACAACTCTAGCGGGAGGGTACAATGAGCAGTTCTTC.

The rearrangement uses TRBV29-1 and TRBJ2-5; D gene uncertain. This CDR3 is 13 amino acids long. Trimming cost V 3 bases and J 5 bases, with 13 bases left between them. The germline V gene has CDR1 SQVTM and CDR2 ANQGSEA. In nucleotides, the CDR3 is TGCAGCGTTGATTTGGCCCCCGGGGAGACCCAGTACTTC. This encodes CSVDLAPGETQYF.

This clone showed up just a few times. The CDR3 region has the DNA TGTGCCAGCAGCCTACGGGACAGGGGGACGCCCGGGGAGCTGTTTTTT. Translation gives CASSLRDRGTPGELFF. The V gene is TRBV11-2, the J gene TRBJ2-2; TRBD1 matches at 11 bases. Germline values: CDR1 SGHAT, CDR2 FQNNGV. V lost 5 bases, J lost 6 bases, and 8 bases stayed unmatched. The CDR3 runs 16 residues.

V gene TRBV25-1 combines with J gene TRBJ2-7; TRBD2 matches at 10 bases. The V gene's germline CDR1 is MGHDK and CDR2 SYGVNS. J was trimmed by 0 bases and V by 4 bases; bases with no gene match: 12. The CDR3 totals 18 residues. This CDR3 reads CASSGGLAGEGSSYEQYF. The CDR3 nucleotides are TGTGCCAGCAGTGGCGGCCTAGCGGGAGAAGGGAGCTCCTACGAGCAGTACTTC.

The sample holds a few counts of this clone. The chain has TRBV14 and TRBJ2-1; D may be TRBD2 (6 bases). The CDR3 is 14 amino acids. V lost 4 bases to trimming and J lost 10 bases, with 17 bases between them. The V gene's germline CDR1 is SGHDN and CDR2 FVKESK. CDR3 DNA sequence: TGTGCCAGCAGCCCTCAACTAGCAATCAGGGAGCAGTTCTTC. This encodes CASSPQLAIREQFF.

This clone was counted between two and nine times. V usage is TRBV7-9 and J usage is TRBJ2-3; TRBD2 matches 7 bases. The CDR3 has 15 residues. V lost 3 bases to trimming and J lost 1 base; unmatched junction nucleotides: 4. Germline lookup yields CDR1 SEHNR and CDR2 FQNEAQ (reference sequence). CDR3 residues: CASSLGRAGTDTQYF. CDR3 nucleotides: TGTGCCAGCAGCTTGGGGAGGGCAGGCACAGATACGCAGTATTTT.

The V call is TRBV5-1, the J call TRBJ1-2; weak D call: TRBD1 (5 bases). V was clipped by 4 bases and J by 6 bases, with 16 bases between them. The CDR3 totals 14 residues. Germline V CDR1 and CDR2: SGHRS, YFSETQ. The CDR3 here is CASSPREASNGYTF. The CDR3, as DNA: TGCGCCAGCAGCCCCAGGGAGGCATCGAATGGCTACACCTTC.

The chain carries TRBV4-3 and TRBJ2-5; 8 nucleotides match TRBD2. Looked up from germline, CDR1 is LGHNA and CDR2 is YSLEER. The CDR3 is 15 residues long. V was pared by 3 bases and J by 5 bases, with 8 bases of the junction left unmatched. The CDR3 here is CASSQNPGTRETQYF. CDR3 coding DNA: TGCGCCAGCAGCCAGAACCCCGGGACTAGGGAGACCCAGTACTTC.